This T cell receptor (beta chain) was identified in a study of tumor-infiltrating lymphocytes in primary liver carcinoma (dated by TCRdb to 2016 to 2017). For the wider study: Five patients with histopathologically diagnosed primary liver carcinoma underwent surgical resection in China between November 2015 and 2016. For each liver tumor, the study sampled five regions along with adjacent normal tissue and blood, and applied TCRbeta repertoire sequencing, expression microarrays and whole-exome sequencing. Each sample produced about 3.65 to 8 million productive TCRbeta reads, and read depth showed no significant difference between tissue types. Technical replicate repertoires showed high reproducibility, with mean shared-clone rates roughly 0.88 and correlation coefficients above 0.98. TCRbeta repertoire sequencing covered 35 specimens from 5 patients: approximately 25 tumor regions, 5 adjacent noncancerous liver tissues and 5 peripheral blood samples. The five patients had tumors of stage T1-T3 N0M0, with maximum diameters ranging from roughly 4.2 to 10 cm. Of the five patients (three men and two women, aged 30 to 69 years), four had hepatocellular carcinoma and one had combined HCC and intrahepatic cholangiocarcinoma.

Starting from approximately 0.5 ug total RNA, TCRbeta-specific cDNA was produced by reverse transcription with a constant-region primer and ProtoScript II reverse transcriptase. The TCRbeta libraries were prepared through three rounds of nested multiplex PCR following a slightly modified ARM-PCR procedure. Each of the first two PCR rounds ran for around 10 cycles using multiplex TRBV1-TRBV30 forward primers together with a Cbeta reverse primer. Sample barcodes and Illumina adapters were attached in a final 25-cycle PCR using Deep VentR polymerase. Before sequencing, amplicons of 200-500 bp were gel-purified using a QIAquick gel extraction kit. An Illumina HiSeq 2500 was used to sequence the TCRbeta amplicons, generating 250-bp paired-end reads. In the authors' own workflow: Quality trimming of reads was performed with Trimmomatic v0.33, and paired reads were merged with FLASH v1.2.11 so that full CDR3 sequences could be recovered. MiGEC v1.2.1b assigned V, D and J germline segments to the rearranged TCRbeta sequences. VDJtools v1.0.0 computed clonotype statistics and Shannon-Wiener diversity indices. Except for diversity analysis, only each sample's 250 most abundant clonotypes were used in subsequent analyses to reduce sampling bias. TCRdb reanalyzed the raw reads on its own, using fastp at Q25 for trimming and MiXCR for clone calling, and kept in-frame beta chains. Entries that share a CDR3 protein sequence are merged under the most common genes and DNA. TCRdb, rather than the study authors, made the V and J calls. For this sample the table gives roughly 330,000 distinct CDR3 sequences, of which about two thirds were detected only once. The ten largest clones capture about 6.5% of the sample.

Based on the germline V gene, the CDR1 and CDR2 sequences are SNHLY and FYNNEI. V ends up 3 bases short and J 1 base short, with an unmatched junction base count of 3. The CDR3 covers 14 residues, taking in both the cysteine and the phenylalanine. Here the CDR3 DNA is all that survives: 42 bases in frame from base 1. Blood RNA was extracted from unsorted whole blood with TRIzol reagent; germline DNA came from the DNeasy Blood & Tissue kit. Patients had chronic HBV infection and were treatment-naive at sampling. Before surgery, approximately 4.3 milliliters of peripheral blood were drawn into K2EDTA tubes. The study at large found these results: Only the TCR beta chain was sequenced, so true repertoire diversity is likely underestimated because unpaired alpha chains were not captured. With just a handful of patients in the study, the authors point out that the findings should be validated in a larger study. Comparison of CD4+ and CD8+ T cell repertoires was precluded by the use of bulk unsorted samples. Repertoire overlap was higher between tumor regions (mean roughly 35%) than tumor-adjacent (roughly 17%) or tumor-blood (approximately 15%) pairs, consistent with antigen-driven expansion. Compared with blood, tumors had a significantly larger share of the repertoire taken up by the top 250 clones (p = 0.039).

About this clonotype: It has no known antigen specificity. One base away there is no much larger clone; base qualities are not given.

The sequence derives from a man aged 35 to 55 with primary liver carcinoma and hepatitis B virus infection. The V gene is TRBV2 and the J gene is TRBJ2-7, and 7 junctional nucleotides match TRBD2. Material: peripheral blood. The DNA is as follows: TGTGCCAGCAGTGAGCTGGGGGGGTCCTACGAGCAGTACTTC. Translated, it reads CASSELGGSYEQYF.